This TCR beta chain was identified during a study of cytomegalovirus exposure and HLA in healthy donors (dated 2017 in TCRdb). With respect to the entire study: An earlier analysis of 587 of the donors reported about 280 Gb of sequence data and 117 million unique TCR beta sequences obtained from 150 million to 200 million T cells. About 280 gigabases of sequencing data and around 88 million unique TCR sequences made up an early release that covered some 640 HLA-typed donors. The number of typed donors differed by locus: about 620-640 for A, B, C, DRB1 and DQB1; roughly 510 for DQA1; around 610 for DPA1; and some 430 for DPB1. Because of strong linkage in the cohort, four or five DR-DQ haplotypes were treated as single units for association and clustering. In addition to the first cohort of 650 to 800 subjects, a separate validation cohort of some 120 different subjects was used. An earlier analysis of approximately 640 of the donors applied high-throughput TCR beta sequencing to assess whether each TCR beta V gene segment acted as functional or pseudogenic. Among 350 to 400 genotyped donors of the cohort, an average of 235,054 unique TCR beta nucleotide sequences were sequenced per donor, roughly 20% of them non-productive. Among the roughly 400 genotyped donors, approximately 76% belonged to the genetic ancestry cluster associated with self-reported Caucasian donors. The T cell repertoires of several hundred subjects were profiled by immunosequencing and related to cytomegalovirus serostatus. The aim of the study was to test whether cataloging public T cell receptors could identify signatures of past pathogen exposure. To study patterns of TCR occurrence, a later analysis re-analyzed previously published TCR beta repertoires from 666 donors and added high-resolution HLA genotyping. HLA typing covered class I and class II loci at four-digit resolution. Every repertoire in the discovery cohort had been generated on one and the same sequencing platform. The study combined high-throughput TCR immunosequencing, statistical association of individual TCRs with disease status, and machine learning to predict cytomegalovirus infection status. In the later analysis, no new phenotypic data were used to find candidate immune exposures; instead, reliance was placed on TCR beta sequences and their occurrence across donors. In a later genetic analysis, genome-wide SNP genotypes for about three fifths of the roughly 670 donors were used, and that subset was treated as a discovery cohort. Alongside the repertoire data, information on donor age, sex, ethnicity and CMV serostatus was compiled. Here is what the overall study found, with its caveats: Linkage disequilibrium might explain the correlated functional status among segregating V segments, but an unknown experimental factor could not be ruled out. According to the authors, the approach could potentially be generalized to other disease states and immunological phenotypes. Specific HLA alleles were associated with roughly 17,000 TCR beta sequences at a false discovery rate of 0.05 in a later analysis. Most TCR sequences were seen in very few donors, while some public TCRs were found in many individuals. The earlier analysis of some 560 of the donors excluded approximately 15 rarely observed V segments, including chromosome 9 orphons, because counts were too low. In vitro tests confirmed that three of the cytomegalovirus-associated TCR beta chains recognize cytomegalovirus antigens. Immune exposure information for the cohort was limited to CMV serostatus. A later genetic analysis reported fewer N-insertions in productive TCRs among donors in an Asian-associated ancestry cluster than the roughly 670-donor mean. A later analysis found that TCR association rates varied across HLA loci, with DRB1 alleles showing the most associated TCRs and HLA-C alleles the fewest. The study listed 150 to 200 TCR beta chains as associated with cytomegalovirus. An association between a missense DCLRE1C variant and V-gene and J-gene trimming of TCR beta chains was found in a later genetic analysis and replicated in an independent cohort. HLA typing was unavailable for some donors at each locus, so association tests used only the typed subset. A cluster of highly shared sequence variants was judged likely to be a technical artifact of the sequencing pipeline. Only TCR beta chains were sequenced in this cohort, and the absence of alpha or paired-chain data limited detectable features. The 87-base-pair reads could not distinguish some IMGT-functional V segments, including TRBV6-2 and TRBV6-3, so those segments were excluded. When HLA alleles, especially DR and DQ, strongly co-occurred, attributing TCR associations to individual alleles was difficult. The classifier was reported to diagnose cytomegalovirus status with high specificity and sensitivity in both the original and validation cohorts. According to a later analysis, parvovirus B19, influenza, CMV and Epstein-Barr virus appeared linked to several top co-occurrence clusters. Broadly in line with IMGT annotations, most TCR beta V segments showed up in productive rearrangements about 90% or about 30% of the time in an earlier analysis of 587 of the donors. In a later analysis, HLA-associated TCR beta chains showed more clonal expansion and lower generation probabilities than non-associated chains that were equally common. Presence/absence analyses assumed roughly uniform sequencing depth across donors, an assumption that may not hold. A further reported finding was that TCR beta sequences accurately predicted the HLA-A and HLA-B alleles for most subjects in the first cohort. In a later analysis, most CMV-associated TCR beta chains were found to appear HLA-restricted, with HLA associations seemingly driven largely by CMV exposure.

In total, 666 healthy bone marrow donors made up the cohort. At the time of sampling, all cohort members were nominally healthy, though unrecorded immune exposures were likely present. The donor tested CMV seronegative, placing the donor among the 350 or so seronegative members of the cohort. A peripheral blood sample was provided by each donor, and peripheral blood mononuclear cells were used for TCR beta sequencing. The Qiagen DNeasy Blood Extraction Kit was used to extract genomic DNA from the blood cell samples. The CDR3 numbers 17 residues from cysteine through phenylalanine. Only the CDR3 DNA is retained, 51 bases long and in frame from the first base. The V and J ends are trimmed by 4 bases and 1 base, leaving 17 bases between them. For CDR1 and CDR2, the germline V gene lists SGHNT and YENEEA. This clone turned up a few times. It lacks a known antigen. No clone much larger than this one lies a single base away; base qualities are absent.

The library was prepared using the immunoSEQ multiplex PCR assay. For the multiplex PCR, a mixture combining 60 forward primers for TCR Vbeta segments and 13 reverse primers for TCR Jbeta segments was used. Amplification of the CDR3 region of rearranged TCR beta genes was performed with a multiplex PCR assay on genomic DNA. Amplified TCR beta libraries were sequenced as 87-base-pair reads on the Illumina HiSeq System. The study's processing was this. In a later analysis, 70 million to 95 million unique TCR beta chains were counted across the approximately 640 repertoires, and about 10 million of these chains were shared by at least two donors. Raw reads were error-corrected and collapsed into unique sequences by a nearest-neighbor algorithm in which closely related sequences were merged to remove PCR and sequencing errors. CDR3 sequences were aligned to IMGT reference sequences to assign V, D and J gene segments. For a sequence to be retained, a match of at least six nucleotides to both a V gene segment and a J gene segment was required. Rearrangements were classified as productive when the CDR3 lacked stop codons and remained in frame with V and J, and all other rearrangements were classified as non-productive. Following IMGT convention, CDR3 was defined as the stretch from the second conserved V-encoded cysteine up to the conserved J-encoded phenylalanine. The earlier analysis of some 580 of the donors excluded any sequence lacking an unambiguous match to a single V gene segment. An earlier analysis of 450 to 650 of the donors called V segments functional above 56.7% productive rearrangements and segregating when the between-donor standard deviation exceeded 5%. A statistical classification framework was built for diagnosing cytomegalovirus status from the catalog of TCR beta chain sequences. In a later analysis, V and J genes were assigned by comparing TCR nucleotide sequences against IMGT/GENE-DB human TR gene sequences. The TCRdist pipeline was used in a later analysis to assign CDR3 sequences and most-parsimonious VDJ recombination scenarios. In a later analysis, each TCR beta chain was defined by its CDR3 amino acid sequence together with its V-gene family, and reads without a unique V-gene family were excluded. A later analysis removed several hundred highly shared, low-generation-probability nucleotide sequences to deal with suspected cross-contamination and a sequencing artifact. A later analysis calculated a clonal expansion index for each public chain from normalized within-repertoire ranks of inferred template counts. Generation probabilities in a later analysis came from a VDJ recombination model fitted to out-of-frame rearrangements, and those results were checked against IGoR. Hypergeometric tests were used in a later analysis to score TCR-TCR, TCR-HLA and TCR-CMV co-occurrence, with a repertoire-size bias correction applied to the TCR pairs. A later analysis estimated false discovery rates by permuting HLA or CMV assignments 20 times. In a later analysis, co-occurring TCRs were grouped using DBSCAN, and TCRdist sequence similarity was added for clustering within HLA-allele-positive subsets. For co-occurrence clustering, repertoires with fewer than 30,000 or more than 120,000 public chains were excluded, along with several repertoires with anomalous nucleotide sharing. TCRdb provides this immuneACCESS table in a form limited to in-frame rearrangements. Some clones are lacking; in checked studies, under half of them reflect an unresolved V gene, and why the rest are absent is not known. V and J calls plus clone size are reproduced from that table; the DNA served to infer D and trimming. The sample table shows around 99,000 clones, and over 75% are seen once. The top ten hold approximately 4.2% of the sample.

The source material was PBMCs. Recombination joined TRBV11-3 with TRBJ2-1, with TRBD1 as a weak D call on 5 bases. The TCR originated in a male donor in good health and CMV-seronegative. CDR3 region: CASSSSWAGPSYNEQFF. Read as DNA, the sequence is TGTGCCAGCAGCTCATCTTGGGCAGGGCCTTCCTACAATGAGCAGTTCTTC.